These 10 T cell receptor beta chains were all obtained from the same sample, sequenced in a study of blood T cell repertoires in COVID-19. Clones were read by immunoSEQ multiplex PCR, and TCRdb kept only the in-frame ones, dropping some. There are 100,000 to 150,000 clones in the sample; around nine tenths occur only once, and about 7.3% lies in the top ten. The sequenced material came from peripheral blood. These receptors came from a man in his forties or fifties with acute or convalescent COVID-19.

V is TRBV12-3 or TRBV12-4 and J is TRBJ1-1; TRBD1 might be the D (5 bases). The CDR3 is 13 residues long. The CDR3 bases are TGTGCAGGACTAAGGGGTGCGGACACTGAAGCTTTCTTT. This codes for CAGLRGADTEAFF.

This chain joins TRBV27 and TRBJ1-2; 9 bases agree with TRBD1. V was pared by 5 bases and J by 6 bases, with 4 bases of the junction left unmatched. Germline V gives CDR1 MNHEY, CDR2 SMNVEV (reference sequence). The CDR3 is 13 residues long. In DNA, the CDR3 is TGTGCCAGCAGTCGACAGGGGGAGGATGGCTACACCTTC. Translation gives CASSRQGEDGYTF.

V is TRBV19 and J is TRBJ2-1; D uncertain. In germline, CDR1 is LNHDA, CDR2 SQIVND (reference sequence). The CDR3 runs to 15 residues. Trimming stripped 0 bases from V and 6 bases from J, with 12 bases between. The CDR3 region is CASSIEASAVNEQFF. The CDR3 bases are TGTGCCAGTAGTATAGAGGCTAGTGCAGTCAATGAGCAGTTCTTC.

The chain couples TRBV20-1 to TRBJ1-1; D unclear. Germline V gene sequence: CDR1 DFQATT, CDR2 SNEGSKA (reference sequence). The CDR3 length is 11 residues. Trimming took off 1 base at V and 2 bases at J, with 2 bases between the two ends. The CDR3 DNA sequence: TGCAGTGCTAGAGCTAACACTGAAGCTTTCTTT. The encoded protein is CSARANTEAFF.

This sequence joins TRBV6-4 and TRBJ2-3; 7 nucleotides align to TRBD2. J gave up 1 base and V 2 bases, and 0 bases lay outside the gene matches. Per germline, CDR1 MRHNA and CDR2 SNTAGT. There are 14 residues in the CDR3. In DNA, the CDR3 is TGTGCCAGCAGTGACGCGGGGGGCACAGATACGCAGTATTTT. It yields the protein CASSDAGGTDTQYF.

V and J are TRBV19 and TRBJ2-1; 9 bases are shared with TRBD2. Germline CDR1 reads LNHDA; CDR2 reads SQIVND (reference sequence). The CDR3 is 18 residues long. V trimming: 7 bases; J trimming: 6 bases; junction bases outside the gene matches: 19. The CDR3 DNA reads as TGTGCCAGTATGGGGGGGGGACTGGTAGCGGGAGTTGGCAATGAGCAGTTCTTC. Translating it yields CASMGGGLVAGVGNEQFF.

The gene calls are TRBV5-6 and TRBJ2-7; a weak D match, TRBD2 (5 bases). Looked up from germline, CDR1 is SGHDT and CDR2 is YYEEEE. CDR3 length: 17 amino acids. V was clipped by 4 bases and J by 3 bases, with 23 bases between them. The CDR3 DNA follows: TGTGCCAGCAGCCTACCCGTCGCAGCGGCGACCAACTACGAGCAGTACTTC. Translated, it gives CASSLPVAAATNYEQYF.

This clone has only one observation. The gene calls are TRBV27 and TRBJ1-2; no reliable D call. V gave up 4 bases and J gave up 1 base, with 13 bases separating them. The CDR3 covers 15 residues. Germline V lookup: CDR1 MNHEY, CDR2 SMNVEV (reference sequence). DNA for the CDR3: TGTGCCAGCAGTTACGGAAGAAACTATAACTATGGCTACACCTTC. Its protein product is CASSYGRNYNYGYTF.

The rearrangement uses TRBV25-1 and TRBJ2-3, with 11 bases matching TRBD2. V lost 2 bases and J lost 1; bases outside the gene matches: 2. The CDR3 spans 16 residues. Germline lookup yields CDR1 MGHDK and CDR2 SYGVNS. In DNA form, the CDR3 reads TGTGCCAGCAGTGAAAGGGGACTAGCGGGCACAGATACGCAGTATTTT. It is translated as CASSERGLAGTDTQYF.

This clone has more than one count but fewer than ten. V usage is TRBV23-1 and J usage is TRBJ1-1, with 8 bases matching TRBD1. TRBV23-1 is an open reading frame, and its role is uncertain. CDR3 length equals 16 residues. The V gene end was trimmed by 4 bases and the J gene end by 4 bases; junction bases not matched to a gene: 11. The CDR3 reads CASSLIRDRLLTEAFF. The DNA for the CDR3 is TGCGCCAGCAGTCTTATCCGGGACAGGCTACTCACTGAAGCTTTCTTT.